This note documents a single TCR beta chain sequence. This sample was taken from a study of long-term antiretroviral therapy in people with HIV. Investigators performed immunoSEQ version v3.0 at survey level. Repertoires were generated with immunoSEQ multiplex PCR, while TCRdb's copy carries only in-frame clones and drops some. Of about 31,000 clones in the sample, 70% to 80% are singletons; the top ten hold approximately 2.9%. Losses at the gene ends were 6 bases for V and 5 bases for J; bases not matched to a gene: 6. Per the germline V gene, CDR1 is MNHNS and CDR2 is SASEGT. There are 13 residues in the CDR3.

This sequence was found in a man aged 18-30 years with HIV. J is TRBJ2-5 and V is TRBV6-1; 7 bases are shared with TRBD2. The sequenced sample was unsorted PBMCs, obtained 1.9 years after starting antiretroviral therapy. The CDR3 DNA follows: TGTGCCAGCAGCTTCCGGGGGGACGAGACCCAGTACTTC. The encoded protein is CASSFRGDETQYF.